The TCR beta chain described here comes from a study of T cells in Graves' hyperthyroidism and ophthalmopathy. This clonotype was seen only a few times. What was amplified from RNA transcripts were TCR beta CDR3 regions. A first-round RT-PCR of the TCR CDR3 used the HTBI primer set. TCRdb passed the multiplex PCR reads through MiXCR, listing each CDR3 protein once. The sample carries 550,000 to 800,000 distinct CDR3 sequences, 17% recorded once. The receptor's source is a man aged 50 to 59 with Graves' hyperthyroidism. The sequenced material came from blood.

This chain's CDR3 is CASSLTAGGTAFF. CDR3 nucleotide sequence: TGTGCCAGCAGCTTAACGGCCGGGGGGACAGCTTTCTTT. This sequence joins TRBV7-3 and TRBJ1-1, with D maybe TRBD1 (5 bases). The CDR3 sequence is 13 residues long. Germline lookup yields CDR1 SGHTA and CDR2 FQGTGA. V was cut by 0 bases and J by 10 bases, with 12 bases left in between.